This TCR beta chain is from a study of shared T cell receptors in the human thymus (dated by TCRdb to about 2021). A note on the overall study: The study examined how the human thymus generates shared, self-reactive T-cell receptor alpha chains.

The junction shows trimming of 10 bases on V and 5 bases on J, and the gene matches do not reach 17 bases of it. Taken from the germline V gene (reference sequence), the CDR1 and CDR2 loops are MNHEY and SMNVEV. The CDR3, from cysteine to phenylalanine, totals 15 residues. Only the CDR3 region is kept as DNA, spanning 45 bases read in frame from base 1. To prepare the library, the immunoSEQ multiplex PCR assay was applied. Imported from immuneACCESS, the table was reduced by TCRdb to in-frame sequences with V and J called. These copies leave out some clones; in studies compared against another copy, an unresolved V gene accounts for under half, and the cause of the remainder is not known. This sample holds roughly 660,000 clones; more than 75% were observed only once. The ten largest account for approximately 0.01% of the sample. About this clone: Its binding antigen is unknown. Base qualities are not recorded, but no much larger clone differs from it by a single base.

The same sample was also studied in work on human thymus T cells. As the second study states: Donors were immunologically healthy infants undergoing open corrective cardiac surgery for congenital heart defects in Finland. The thymus tissue came from surgical resects taken out during corrective cardiac surgery. Usage of V and J gene segments appeared to be biased in both the thymic and the peripheral blood repertoires. According to the related research, thymic TCR repertoires were highly overlapping among unrelated individuals. The study described the TCR alpha and beta repertoires in under ten infant thymus samples and a few matching peripheral blood samples. Donor ages ranging from roughly 6 to 244 days were recorded, and about six male and a couple of female infants were included in the cohort. Thymocytes were freed from the tissue by mechanical means and kept at -70 degrees C as pellets of roughly 9-30 million cells. A QIAsymphony instrument was used to extract genomic DNA from frozen cell pellets. The immunoSEQ multiplex PCR assay was used to amplify the TCRB and TCRAD loci from a standardized amount of quality-controlled genomic DNA. The amplicons covered the V(D)J region and were long enough to include the CDR3 and to identify the V and J genes. The commercial immunoSEQ service was used to sequence amplicons on an Illumina platform. Primer bias and sequencing errors were corrected as previously described, and TCRAD and TCRB definitions were based on the IMGT database. Repertoires were analysed with immunoSEQ Analyzer 3.0 and VDJTools, covering basic statistics, V/J segment usage, diversity estimates, rarefaction and pairwise overlap. Diversity was estimated using the Chao1, ChaoE, Efron-Thisted, Shannon and inverse Simpson indices, and was also estimated on datasets down-sampled to the size of the smallest sample. Repertoire overlap used strict matching of CDR3 nucleotide sequence, V gene and J gene, with Jaccard-based multidimensional scaling clustering. On average, roughly 850,000 unique TCRB clonotypes were obtained from thymus samples, compared with 75,000 to 90,000 from blood samples.

The V gene is TRBV27 and the J gene is TRBJ2-7; 7 junctional bases match TRBD1. The receptor comes from a boy under two years old with a congenital heart defect. Donor details come from another sample of the same person, matched by shared clones. The sample consisted of thymocytes. This receptor has the CDR3 CATFDRASTMDEQYF. The DNA is TGTGCCACCTTTGACAGGGCTAGTACAATGGACGAGCAGTACTTC.